The 18 T cell receptor beta chains below all came from one sample that was sequenced in a study of immune evolution from preneoplasia to lung adenocarcinoma. Sequenced by immunoSEQ multiplex PCR; TCRdb stores in-frame clones only, minus some. The data show approximately 7,500 clones, roughly 83% seen once. Sequenced sample: FFPE invasive lung adenocarcinoma tissue. All receptors derive from a person aged 35 to 50 with lung adenocarcinoma.

This clone was detected only once. The chain recombines TRBV7-9 with TRBJ1-5; D perhaps matches TRBD1 (5 bases). Germline V lookup: CDR1 SEHNR, CDR2 FQNEAQ (reference sequence). V was pared by 6 bases and J by 1 base, with 10 bases between. The length of the CDR3 is 14 residues. The CDR3 spells CASSRAGSNQPQHF. CDR3 bases: TGTGCCAGCAGTAGGGCAGGGAGCAATCAGCCCCAGCATTTT.

The genes are TRBV7-3 and TRBJ1-1; D uncertain. CDR3 size: 13 residues. Germline lookup yields CDR1 SGHTA and CDR2 FQGTGA. Trimming removed 5 bases from V and 0 bases from J, with 7 bases in between. The CDR3 loop is CASSVQVNTEAFF. In DNA form, the CDR3 reads TGTGCCAGCAGCGTTCAGGTGAACACTGAAGCTTTCTTT.

The chain combines TRBV7-3 with TRBJ2-1, with D possibly being TRBD2 (7 bases). Trimming cost V 3 bases and J 5 bases, with 20 bases left between them. The CDR3 contains 17 residues. CDR1 and CDR2 from the germline V gene are SGHTA and FQGTGA. The CDR3 sequence: CASSFHNPAGANNEQFF. Written as DNA, the CDR3 is TGTGCCAGCAGCTTCCACAATCCTGCGGGGGCAAACAATGAGCAGTTCTTC. The full variable domain, completed using reference TRBV7-3 and TRBJ2-1, is GAGVSQTPSNKVTEKGKYVELRCDPISGHTALYWYRQSLGQGPEFLIYFQGTGAADDSGLPNDRFFAVRPEGSVSTLKIQRTERGDSAVYLCASSFHNPAGANNEQFFGPGTRLTVL.

This chain links TRBV11-2 with TRBJ2-7; unclear D gene. Trimming cost V 8 bases and J 4 bases, with 9 bases left between them. CDR1 and CDR2 from the germline V gene are SGHAT and FQNNGV. CDR3 length: 11 amino acids. The CDR3 DNA follows: TGTGCCAGCGAGGTCGGATACGAGCAGTACTTC. This translates into CASEVGYEQYF.

V gene TRBV7-6 combines with J gene TRBJ1-2, with D possibly being TRBD1 (6 bases). V was clipped by 3 bases and J by 4 bases, with 15 bases between them. The CDR3 extends over 15 amino acids. CDR1 is SGHVS, CDR2 FNYEAQ, per germline. The CDR3 region has the DNA TGTGCCAGCAGCTTGGAGGCAGGGGTCTTCTATGGCTACACCTTC. The encoded protein is CASSLEAGVFYGYTF.

The chain recombines TRBV6-5 with TRBJ1-2; D perhaps matches TRBD1 (6 bases). Germline V gene lookup returns CDR1 MNHEY and CDR2 SVGAGI. This CDR3 spans 13 amino acids. Trimming took 6 bases from V and 8 from J, leaving 16 bases between them. The CDR3 reads CASRSTGIVGYTF. The CDR3 DNA is TGTGCCAGCAGGAGCACAGGGATCGTAGGCTACACCTTC.

V is TRBV5-6 and J is TRBJ1-1; D perhaps matches TRBD1 (5 bases). The CDR3 extends over 13 amino acids. Trimming shortened V by 4 bases and J by 5 bases, and 12 bases separated the two germline ends. Germline CDR1 and CDR2: SGHDT and YYEEEE. The CDR3 DNA reads as TGTGCCAGCAGCCACCTACCAGGGACTGAAGCTTTCTTT. As protein: CASSHLPGTEAFF.

The V call is TRBV5-1, the J call TRBJ2-3; 7 bases agree with TRBD2. CDR3 length: 14 residues. V lost 5 bases and J lost 0; bases outside the gene matches: 3. Germline CDR1 reads SGHRS; CDR2 reads YFSETQ. In nucleotides, the CDR3 is TGCGCCAGCAGGGCGGGAGCGAGCACAGATACGCAGTATTTT. Protein sequence: CASRAGASTDTQYF.

The count of this clone is one. The chain is built from TRBV19 and TRBJ1-2, with 8 positions matching TRBD1. The trim removed 4 bases at V and 9 bases at J, leaving 7 bases unmatched. The germline gives CDR1 LNHDA, CDR2 SQIVND (reference sequence). The CDR3 sequence is 13 residues long. CDR3 nucleotides: TGTGCCAGTAGTACATCCGACAGGGGAAGCTACACCTTC. Its translation: CASSTSDRGSYTF.

This sequence joins TRBV5-1 and TRBJ2-1, with TRBD2 matching over 13 bases. The CDR3 runs to 16 residues. V shed 4 bases, J shed 5 bases, and the junction held 6 bases outside the gene matches. Germline CDR1 reads SGHRS; CDR2 reads YFSETQ. The CDR3 is CASSLGTSGEHNEQFF. DNA of the CDR3: TGCGCCAGCAGCCTAGGGACTAGCGGGGAACACAATGAGCAGTTCTTC.

The CDR3 DNA sequence: TGTGCCAGCAGCTTTGGCAATTCACCCCTCCACTTT. It is translated as CASSFGNSPLHF. This chain joins TRBV11-3 and TRBJ1-6; D not resolved. This CDR3 spans 12 amino acids. Trimming left V 3 bases short and J 7 bases short, with 4 bases between. From germline, CDR1 is SGHNT and CDR2 YENEEA.

This clone was found once. The gene calls are TRBV18 and TRBJ2-1, with 7 bases matching TRBD1. From germline, CDR1 is KGHSH and CDR2 LQKENI. The CDR3 covers 16 residues. With V trimmed by 0 bases and J by 8 bases, 10 bases remained unmatched. The CDR3 region has the DNA TGTGCCAGCTCACCACCGGGACAGACTAAGACTTATGAGCAGTTCTTC. Its translation is CASSPPGQTKTYEQFF.

The genes are TRBV5-1 and TRBJ2-3; D is uncertain. The germline V gene encodes CDR1 SGHRS and CDR2 YFSETQ. Trimming took off 0 bases at V and 0 bases at J, with 5 bases between the two ends. This CDR3 is built from 14 residues. The CDR3 bases are TGCGCCAGCAGCTTGGAGGGAAGCACAGATACGCAGTATTTT. Translating gives CASSLEGSTDTQYF.

In this sample, this clone turned up once. The chain has TRBV9 and TRBJ2-6; D gene uncertain. In germline, CDR1 is SGDLS, CDR2 YYNGEE. Trimming shortened V by 4 bases and J by 2 bases, and 4 bases separated the two germline ends. CDR3 size: 13 residues. CDR3 bases: TGTGCCAGCAGCTATGCTGGGGCCAACGTCCTGACTTTC. It encodes CASSYAGANVLTF.

The V call is TRBV29-1, the J call TRBJ1-1; 7 positions agree with TRBD1. Germline CDR1 reads SQVTM; CDR2 reads ANQGSEA. This CDR3 is built from 12 residues. The junction had 6 bases not matched to a gene; V was cut back by 7 bases and J by 4 bases. The CDR3 region is CSATGTVTEAFF. DNA for the CDR3: TGCAGCGCCACCGGGACAGTCACTGAAGCTTTCTTT.

The chain recombines TRBV19 with TRBJ1-2; D unclear. The V and J ends lost 5 bases and 4 bases respectively, with 17 bases between them. This CDR3 comprises 15 residues. Germline CDR1 is LNHDA and CDR2 is SQIVND (reference sequence). CDR3 in DNA: TGTGCCAGTAGTCTTAATTCACACCAGAGCTATGGCTACACCTTC. Amino acid sequence: CASSLNSHQSYGYTF.

This clone was seen a single time. The gene calls are TRBV18 and TRBJ1-5, with D possibly TRBD1 on 6 matching bases. The CDR3 has 16 amino acids. Trimming left V 2 bases short and J 7 bases short, with 18 bases between. Germline V CDR1 and CDR2: KGHSH, LQKENI. As DNA, the CDR3 is TGTGCCAGCTCACCAGACCCCGGGGGGGGGCACCAGCCCCAGCATTTT. Amino acid sequence: CASSPDPGGGHQPQHF.

V usage is TRBV5-4 and J usage is TRBJ2-1, with 8 bases identical to TRBD1. Trimming cost V 4 bases and J 8 bases; bases outside gene matches: 8. There are 14 residues in the CDR3. The germline CDR1 and CDR2 sequences are SGHNT and YYREEE (reference sequence). CDR3 amino acids: CASSGQGTGDEQFF. CDR3 DNA sequence: TGTGCCAGCAGCGGACAGGGCACCGGGGATGAGCAGTTCTTC.